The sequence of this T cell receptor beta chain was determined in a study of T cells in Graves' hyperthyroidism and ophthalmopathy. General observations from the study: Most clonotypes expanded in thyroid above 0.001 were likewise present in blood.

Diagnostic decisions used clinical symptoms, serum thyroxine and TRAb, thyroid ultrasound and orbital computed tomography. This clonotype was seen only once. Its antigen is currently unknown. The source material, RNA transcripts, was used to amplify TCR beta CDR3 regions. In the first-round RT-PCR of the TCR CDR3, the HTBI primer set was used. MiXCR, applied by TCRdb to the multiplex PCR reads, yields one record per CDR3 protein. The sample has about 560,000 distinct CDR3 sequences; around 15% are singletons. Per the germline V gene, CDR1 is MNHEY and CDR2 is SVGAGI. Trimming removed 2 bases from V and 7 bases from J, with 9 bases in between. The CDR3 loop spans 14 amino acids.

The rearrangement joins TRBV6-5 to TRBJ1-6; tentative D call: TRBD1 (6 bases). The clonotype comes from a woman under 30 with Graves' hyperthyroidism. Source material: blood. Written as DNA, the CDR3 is TGTGCCAGCAGTTACAGGACAGCCAATTCACCCCTCCACTTT. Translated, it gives CASSYRTANSPLHF.